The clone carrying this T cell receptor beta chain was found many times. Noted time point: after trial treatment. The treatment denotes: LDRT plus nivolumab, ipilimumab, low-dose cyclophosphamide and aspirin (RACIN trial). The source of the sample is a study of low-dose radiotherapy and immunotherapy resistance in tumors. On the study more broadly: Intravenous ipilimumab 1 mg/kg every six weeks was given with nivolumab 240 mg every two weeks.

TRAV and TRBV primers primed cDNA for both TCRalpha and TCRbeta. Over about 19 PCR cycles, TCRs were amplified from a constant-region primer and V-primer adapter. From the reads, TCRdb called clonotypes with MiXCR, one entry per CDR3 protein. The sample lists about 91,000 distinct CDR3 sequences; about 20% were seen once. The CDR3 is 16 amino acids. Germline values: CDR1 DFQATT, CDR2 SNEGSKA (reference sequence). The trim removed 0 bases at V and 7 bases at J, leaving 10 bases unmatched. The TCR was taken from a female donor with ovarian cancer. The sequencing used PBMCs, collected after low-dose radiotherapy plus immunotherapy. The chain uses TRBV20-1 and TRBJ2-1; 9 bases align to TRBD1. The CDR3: CSARDGEGTGRNEQFF. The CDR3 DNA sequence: TGCAGTGCTAGAGATGGGGAGGGGACAGGGAGGAATGAGCAGTTCTTC.